The next 7 T cell receptor beta chains were all read from a single sample in a study of T cell changes during pregnancy in multiple sclerosis. The method was immunoSEQ multiplex PCR; TCRdb's version includes in-frame clones alone and lacks a portion of them. The data show tens of thousands of clones, roughly 92% seen once. Source: CD4+ T cells from peripheral blood mononuclear cells, taken in the third trimester of pregnancy. The origin of the receptors is a female donor with multiple sclerosis, enrolled in a pregnancy study.

The J gene is TRBJ2-7, the V gene TRBV30; 7 bases fit TRBD1. This CDR3 contains 15 residues. Germline values: CDR1 GTSNPN, CDR2 SVGIG (reference sequence). V shed 4 bases and J 0 bases; nucleotides not matched to a gene: 9. CDR3: CAWTTAGTVSYEQYF. The CDR3, as DNA: TGTGCCTGGACTACGGCCGGGACAGTCTCCTACGAGCAGTACTTC.

This chain links TRBV11-2 with TRBJ2-1; D might be TRBD1 (6 bases). This CDR3 contains 13 residues. The V gene's germline CDR1 is SGHAT and CDR2 FQNNGV. V shed 6 bases and J shed 7 bases, with 13 bases lying between them. As DNA, the CDR3 is TGTGCCAGCAGTCTCGACAGGAAGAATGAGCAGTTCTTC. It encodes CASSLDRKNEQFF.

The chain recombines TRBV28 with TRBJ2-4; the match to TRBD2 covers 9 bases. This CDR3 is 16 amino acids long. The V gene's germline CDR1 is MDHEN and CDR2 SYDVKM. The ends lost 6 bases at V and 3 bases at J; junction bases unmatched: 9. The chain's CDR3 is CASRLTSGQGKNIQYF. The DNA for the CDR3 is TGTGCCAGCAGACTTACTAGCGGGCAGGGCAAAAACATTCAGTACTTC.

This chain links TRBV28 with TRBJ2-4; 9 bases align to TRBD1. The CDR3 contains 16 residues. V lost 6 bases and J lost 3; bases outside the gene matches: 9. Germline V gene data show CDR1 as MDHEN and CDR2 as SYDVKM. The CDR3, as DNA: TGTGCCAGCAGAATTGCGACAGGGGGAGTCAAAAACATTCAGTACTTC. This gives the protein CASRIATGGVKNIQYF.

This clone has a single count. The chain links TRBV2 to TRBJ2-1; 8 bases agree with TRBD2. The trim removed 7 bases at V and 9 bases at J, leaving 8 bases unmatched. The CDR3 has 13 amino acids. Germline CDR1 SNHLY, CDR2 FYNNEI. The CDR3 nucleotides read TGTGCCAGCAAAAGGGGACTAGTGGGTGAGCAGTTCTTC. Residues: CASKRGLVGEQFF.

This rearrangement joins TRBV7-2 to TRBJ1-3; D possibly corresponds to TRBD1 (6 bases). CDR1 SGHTA and CDR2 FQGNSA come from the germline V gene. CDR3 size: 15 residues. Trimming took 5 bases from V and 0 from J, leaving 11 bases between them. The CDR3 nucleotides are TGTGCCAGCAGCCGAGGGGGACCCTCTGGAAACACCATATATTTT. Amino acid sequence: CASSRGGPSGNTIYF.

The chain recombines TRBV30 with TRBJ1-1; TRBD1 matches 8 bases. Germline values: CDR1 GTSNPN, CDR2 SVGIG (reference sequence). The trim removed 5 bases at V and 5 bases at J, leaving 19 bases unmatched. CDR3 length: 17 residues. For the CDR3, the DNA is TGTGCCTGGGTGGGTCGGACAGGGAGGACCGCATGGACTGAAGCTTTCTTT. Protein product: CAWVGRTGRTAWTEAFF. The variable domain in full, with the rest retrieved from reference TRBV30 and TRBJ1-1, is SQTIHQWPATLVQPVGSPLSLECTVEGTSNPNLYWYRQAAGRGLQLLFYSVGIGQISSEVPQNLSASRPQDRQFILSSKKLLLSDSGFYLCAWVGRTGRTAWTEAFFGQGTRLTVV.